The rows below give T cell receptor beta chains drawn from one sample of a study of graft-versus-host responses after intestinal transplantation. The method was immunoSEQ multiplex PCR; TCRdb's version includes in-frame clones alone and lacks a portion of them. The sample has roughly 99,000 clones, about 84% seen once; the top ten hold around 1.4%. The material was PBMCs, obtained 255 days after intestinal transplant. Source of these receptors: a human patient who received an intestinal transplant, so some T cells may come from the graft donor. Each CDR3 is given with its conserved first and last residue. A D gene is named only where the DNA matches it firmly. The size of a clone is reported for some rows only, either as once, few or many, or as a class for expanded clones.

>NA|TRBD1|TRBV29-1|TRBJ2-3|14
TGCAGCGTAGCGGACAGGGGGCAGACAGATACGCAGTATTTT
CSVADRGQTDTQYF
>NA|NA|TRBV5-1|TRBJ2-2|14
TGCGCCAGCAGCGGACCCTCTGTCATCGGGGAGCTGTTTTTT
CASSGPSVIGELFF
>NA|NA|TRBV19|TRBJ2-3|13
TGTGCCAGTAGGCAGGGGTCGGGAGATACGCAGTATTTT
CASRQGSGDTQYF
>few|NA|TRBV29-1|TRBJ1-3|15
TGCAGCGTTGAAGTCGTGCTGAGCTCTGGAAACACCATATATTTT
CSVEVVLSSGNTIYF
>NA|NA|TRBV6-5|TRBJ1-4|11
TGTGCCAGCAGTTACGGCGGGAAACGTTTTTTT
CASSYGGKRFF
>NA|NA|TRBV6-1|TRBJ1-1|13
TGTGCCAGCAGTGTTCGAAGGAACACTGAAGCTTTCTTT
CASSVRRNTEAFF
>NA|NA|TRBV13|TRBJ2-1|14
TGTGCCAGCAGCTTAAGGGGGGGATACAATGAGCAGTTCTTC
CASSLRGGYNEQFF
>NA|NA|TRBV19|TRBJ2-1|13
TGTGCCAGTAGCCTCCTTGGGGGAGGTGAGCAGTTCTTC
CASSLLGGGEQFF
>NA|NA|TRBV4-3|TRBJ2-2|16
TGCGCCAGCAGCCAAGACTCAGGGGACAACACCGGGGAGCTGTTTTTT
CASSQDSGDNTGELFF
>NA|NA|TRBV5-4|TRBJ2-1|15
TGTGCCAGCAGCTTTAGGACAGCCGAGGGAGATGAGCAGTTCTTC
CASSFRTAEGDEQFF
>NA|NA|TRBV10-1|TRBJ2-1|12
TGCGCCAGCAGTGAAGCCTACAATGAGCAGTTCTTC
CASSEAYNEQFF
>NA|NA|TRBV27|TRBJ1-1|15
TGTGCCAGCAGTTTATCCGAGGATACGAACACTGAAGCTTTCTTT
CASSLSEDTNTEAFF
>NA|NA|TRBV4-1|TRBJ2-6|16
TGCGCCAGCAGCCAAGATCCTCAGGGCGGGGCCAACGTCCTGACTTTC
CASSQDPQGGANVLTF
>NA|NA|TRBV27|TRBJ2-5|12
TGTGCCACCAGGGCGGGACCCCGGGCCCAGTACTTC
CATRAGPRAQYF
>few|TRBD1|TRBV4-1|TRBJ1-4|17
TGCGCCAGCAGCCACCGGGACAGGGAGGGCTTCGGAGAAAAACTGTTTTTT
CASSHRDREGFGEKLFF
>once|NA|TRBV11-2|TRBJ2-2|12
TGTGCCAGCAGCTTAGTAGGCGGGGAGCTGTTTTTT
CASSLVGGELFF
>NA|TRBD1|TRBV6-4|TRBJ1-2|17
TGTGCCAGCAGCCCCACCCCGGGACAGGGGGCTAACTATGGCTACACCTTC
CASSPTPGQGANYGYTF
>once|NA|TRBV7-9|TRBJ1-4|14
TGTGCCAGCAGCTTTCGAGGTGGTAATGAAAAACTGTTTTTT
CASSFRGGNEKLFF
>once|TRBD2|TRBV9|TRBJ2-1|19
TGTGCCAGCAGCGTAGGAGGTAGTTTGGGTCCAGCGGGGTTCAATGAGCAGTTCTTC
CASSVGGSLGPAGFNEQFF
>NA|TRBD1|TRBV28|TRBJ1-6|15
TGTGCCAGCAGTTTATTGTCAGGGGGCATTTCACCCCTCCACTTT
CASSLLSGGISPLHF
>NA|NA|TRBV9|TRBJ1-1|15
TGTGCCAGCAGCGCCCAGGCAACGGGTAACACTGAAGCTTTCTTT
CASSAQATGNTEAFF
>NA|NA|TRBV9|TRBJ1-2|16
TGTGCCAGCAGCCCTTCAGAGAATGGGGCCCCTCTTGGCTACACCTTC
CASSPSENGAPLGYTF